This passage covers 4 T cell receptor beta chains from one sample sequenced in a study of CD8 T cells in ankylosing spondylitis. TCRdb recomputed calls from the 5' RACE reads with MiXCR, one row per CDR3 protein. Among under 550,000 distinct CDR3 sequences listed, 25% to 30% were seen once. Notes on the study in general: A TCR beta motif of roughly eight highly homologous variants seemed to mark ankylosing spondylitis blood.

Their antigens remain unidentified. Sequenced input: blood, either unsorted or a sorted T cell fraction (not recorded which). The receptors derive from a male donor with ankylosing spondylitis.

This clonotype was counted a few times. The chain recombines TRBV27 with TRBJ2-2, with D unclear. Germline lookup yields CDR1 MNHEY and CDR2 SMNVEV (reference sequence). This CDR3 comprises 15 residues. Deletions cut 0 bases from V and 6 bases from J, with 11 bases between. CDR3 DNA sequence: TGTGCCAGCAGTTTATCAGGCCTCGAGCCCGGGGAGCTGTTTTTT. Amino acid sequence: CASSLSGLEPGELFF.

The V gene is TRBV3-1, the J gene TRBJ2-3; D unclear. From germline, CDR1 is LGHDT and CDR2 YNNKEL (reference sequence). The CDR3 totals 18 residues. Between the trimmed V and J ends, which lost 0 bases and 0 bases, there was a span of 16 bases. In DNA, the CDR3 is TGTGCCAGCAGCCAAGATATCGAGGCCGAACGAAGCACAGATACGCAGTATTTT. As protein: CASSQDIEAERSTDTQYF.

The rearrangement joins TRBV10-3 to TRBJ1-1; D is perhaps TRBD1 (5 bases). Germline CDR1 reads ENHRY; CDR2 reads SYGVKD. The CDR3 is made up of 13 amino acids. Trimming removed 5 bases from V and 1 base from J, with 8 bases in between. The CDR3 region has the DNA TGTGCCATCAGTTTTCAGGGGAACACTGAAGCTTTCTTT. This encodes CAISFQGNTEAFF.

The V gene is TRBV5-1, the J gene TRBJ2-3; a possible D gene is TRBD2 (7 bases). Per the germline V gene, CDR1 is SGHRS and CDR2 is YFSETQ. This CDR3 region has 16 residues. The germline V and J ends were trimmed by 6 bases and 5 bases, with 22 bases remaining between them. The CDR3 loop is CASTPLPGGAGDTQYF. CDR3 DNA: TGCGCCAGCACCCCCCTCCCTGGGGGGGCAGGAGATACGCAGTATTTT.